The source of this T cell receptor beta chain is a study of T-cell memory formation after mild COVID-19. Amplification by 5'RACE using constant-segment primers produced TCR alpha and TCR beta cDNA libraries that carried sample barcodes and UMIs. TCRdb redid the calling of the 5' RACE reads with MiXCR, one entry per CDR3 protein. The table lists approximately 580,000 distinct CDR3 sequences, around 21% of them singletons. Comment on this clonotype: This may be a read error: a much more frequent sequence differs by one nucleotide.

This receptor was taken from an adult woman who had mild COVID-19 (a few samples of this study predate the infection). Cell type and time point are not known. The specimen was PBMCs or a T cell subset sorted from them (not recorded which).

Here the CDR3 reads CASSVGPEGNQPQHF. The CDR3 DNA is TGTGCCAGCAGCGTGGGCCCGGAGGGCAATCAGCCCCAGCATTTT. The chain carries TRBV9 and TRBJ1-5; D uncertain. Germline loops: CDR1 SGDLS, CDR2 YYNGEE. The V end was cut by 2 bases, the J end by 2 bases, with 11 bases between. This CDR3 is 15 amino acids long.